This T cell receptor beta chain emerged from a study of T cells in Graves' hyperthyroidism and ophthalmopathy. Amplification yielded TCR beta CDR3 regions, with RNA transcripts as the source. The HTBI primer set was used in a first-round RT-PCR of the TCR CDR3. MiXCR was run by TCRdb on the multiplex PCR reads, yielding one entry per CDR3 protein. The table includes a few hundred thousand distinct CDR3 sequences, under 15% detected once. Germline values: CDR1 SGDLS, CDR2 YYNGEE. The ends were cut back, 0 bases at V and 7 bases at J, with 20 bases in the middle. The CDR3 loop spans 17 amino acids. The V gene is TRBV9, the J gene TRBJ2-1; possibly TRBD2 for D (7 bases). The source is a young woman with Graves' hyperthyroidism. The material sequenced was blood. CDR3 protein: CASSVALGGLGGNEQFF. CDR3 sequence (DNA): TGTGCCAGCAGCGTAGCCTTGGGGGGGCTCGGGGGGAATGAGCAGTTCTTC.